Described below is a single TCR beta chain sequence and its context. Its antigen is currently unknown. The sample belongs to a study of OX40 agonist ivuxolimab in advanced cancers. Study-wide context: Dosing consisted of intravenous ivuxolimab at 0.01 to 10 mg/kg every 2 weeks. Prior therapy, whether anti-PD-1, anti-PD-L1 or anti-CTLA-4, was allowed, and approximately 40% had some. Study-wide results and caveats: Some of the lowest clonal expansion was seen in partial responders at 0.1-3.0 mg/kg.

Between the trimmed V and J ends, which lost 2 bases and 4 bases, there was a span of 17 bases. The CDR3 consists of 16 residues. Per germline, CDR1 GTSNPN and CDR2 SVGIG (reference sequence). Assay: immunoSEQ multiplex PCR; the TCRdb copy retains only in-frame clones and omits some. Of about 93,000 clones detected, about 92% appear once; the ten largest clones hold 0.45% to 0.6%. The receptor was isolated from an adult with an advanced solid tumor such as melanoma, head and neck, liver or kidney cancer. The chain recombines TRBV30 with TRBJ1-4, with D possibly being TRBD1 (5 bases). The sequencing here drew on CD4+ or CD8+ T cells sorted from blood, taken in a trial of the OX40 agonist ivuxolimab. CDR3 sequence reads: CAWSTTGDGLNEKLFF. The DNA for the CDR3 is TGTGCCTGGAGTACCACGGGGGATGGCCTTAATGAAAAACTGTTTTTT.